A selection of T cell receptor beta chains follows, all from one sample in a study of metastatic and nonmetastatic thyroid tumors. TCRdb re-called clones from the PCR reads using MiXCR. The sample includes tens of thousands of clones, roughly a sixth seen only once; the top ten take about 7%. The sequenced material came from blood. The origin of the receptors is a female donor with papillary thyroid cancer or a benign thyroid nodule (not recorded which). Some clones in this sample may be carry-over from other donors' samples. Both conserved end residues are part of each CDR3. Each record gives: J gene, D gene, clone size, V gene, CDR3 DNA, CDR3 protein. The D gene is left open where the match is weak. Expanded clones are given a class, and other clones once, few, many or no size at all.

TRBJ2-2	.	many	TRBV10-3	TGTGCCAACGCAGACTCTACCTACACCGGGGAGCTGTTTTTT	CANADSTYTGELFF
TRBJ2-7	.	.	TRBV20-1	TGCAGTCCAGTGGTGGGACGGAGCCCAATAAGCAGCTCCTACGAGCAGTACTTC	CSPVVGRSPISSSYEQYF
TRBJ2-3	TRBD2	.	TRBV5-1	TGCGCCAGCAGCTTGGATGGACTAGCCTCAGATACGCAGTATTTT	CASSLDGLASDTQYF
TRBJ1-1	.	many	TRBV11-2	TGTGCCAGCAGCTTCTTTCTTCCAACTGAAGCTTTCTTT	CASSFFLPTEAFF
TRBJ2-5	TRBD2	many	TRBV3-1	TGTGCCAGCAGCCAGGGGACTAGCGGGAGGAGGCGAGAGACCCAGTACTTC	CASSQGTSGRRRETQYF
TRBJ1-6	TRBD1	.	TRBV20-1	TGCAGTGCCCCCCGCGCCGATGGGACAGGGACCTATAATTCACCCCTCCACTTT	CSAPRADGTGTYNSPLHF
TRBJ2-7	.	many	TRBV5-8	TGTGCCAGCAGCTTCGGGGACGGCTCCTACGAGCAGTACTTC	CASSFGDGSYEQYF
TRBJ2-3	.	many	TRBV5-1	TGCGCCAGCAGGGGGGGGCTCAGCACAGATACGCAGTATTTT	CASRGGLSTDTQYF
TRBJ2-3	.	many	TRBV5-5	TGTGCCAGCAGCTTGGTCCAGAACACAGATACGCAGTATTTT	CASSLVQNTDTQYF
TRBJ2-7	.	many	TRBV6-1	TGTGCCAGCAGTGAAGGGGGAGGCTACTACGAGCAGTACTTC	CASSEGGGYYEQYF
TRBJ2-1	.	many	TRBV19	TGTGCCAGTAGTATTACCGGGAGCGCCTACAATGAGCAGTTCTTC	CASSITGSAYNEQFF
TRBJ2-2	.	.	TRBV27	TGTGCCAGCAGTTTCCGAGGGGCCCCAGTGGTCGGGGAGCTGTTTTTT	CASSFRGAPVVGELFF
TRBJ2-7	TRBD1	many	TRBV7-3	TGTGCCAGCAGCTTGGGACAGGACGGCGAGCAGTACTTC	CASSLGQDGEQYF
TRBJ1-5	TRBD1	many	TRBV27	TGTGCCAGCAGTTCACTAACAGGGGGGGGTCAGCCCCAGCATTTT	CASSSLTGGGQPQHF
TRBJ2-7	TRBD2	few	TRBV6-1	TGTGCCAGCCGGACTAGCTGGTGTGGGTACGAGCAGTACTTC	CASRTSWCGYEQYF
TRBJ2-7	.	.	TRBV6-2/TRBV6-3	TGTTCCAGCAGTTACTCCAGTAGCTCCTACGAGCAGTACTTC	CSSSYSSSSYEQYF
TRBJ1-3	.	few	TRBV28	TGTGCCAGCAATCATATGGGACTTCGAAACACCATATATTTT	CASNHMGLRNTIYF
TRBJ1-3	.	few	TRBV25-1	TGTGCCAGCTCAAGAAACACCATATATTTT	CASSRNTIYF
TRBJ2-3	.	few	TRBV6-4	TGTGCCAGCAGTGACTCTGGGGGGAGCACAGATACGCAGTATTTT	CASSDSGGSTDTQYF
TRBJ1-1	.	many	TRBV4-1	TGCGCCAGCAGCTTCATTGCAGGGAGCACTGAAGCTTTCTTT	CASSFIAGSTEAFF
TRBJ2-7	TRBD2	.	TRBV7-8	TGTGCCAGCAGCTTTGGCGTAGCGGGTCCCTACGAGCAGTACTTC	CASSFGVAGPYEQYF
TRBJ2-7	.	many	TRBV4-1	TGCGCCAGCAGCCCCCTGGGGGAGAACGAGCAGTACTTC	CASSPLGENEQYF
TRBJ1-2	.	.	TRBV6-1	TGTGCCAGCACCACGGACAGTCCTTATGGCTACACCTTC	CASTTDSPYGYTF
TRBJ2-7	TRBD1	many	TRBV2	TGTGCCAGCAGTGAATGGACAGGGGCCTACGAGCAGTACTTC	CASSEWTGAYEQYF
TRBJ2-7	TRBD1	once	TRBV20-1	TGCAGTGCTCCCCGACAGGGGAAGATTAGCTCTGGCGAGCAGTACTTC	CSAPRQGKISSGEQYF
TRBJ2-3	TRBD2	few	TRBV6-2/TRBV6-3	TGTGCCAGCAGTCGGACTAGCGGGAGGGGCACAGATACGCAGTATTTT	CASSRTSGRGTDTQYF
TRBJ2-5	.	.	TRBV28	TGTGCCAGCAGCCGGAGATGGGTTGCGACCCAGTACTTC	CASSRRWVATQYF
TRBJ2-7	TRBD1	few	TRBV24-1	TGTGCCACTAGAGACAGGGGGCAGAACGAGCAGTACTTC	CATRDRGQNEQYF
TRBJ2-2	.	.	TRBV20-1	TGCAGTGCTACACCTACGGGGTCCGGGGAGCTGTTTTTT	CSATPTGSGELFF
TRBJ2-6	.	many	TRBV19	TGTGCCAGCTGCTTAGGGAGCTCTGGGGCCAACGTCCTGACTTTC	CASCLGSSGANVLTF
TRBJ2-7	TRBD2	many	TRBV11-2	TGTGCCAGCAGCGGTAGCGGGAGGATGTACGAGCAGTACTTC	CASSGSGRMYEQYF
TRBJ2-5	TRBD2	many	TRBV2	TGTGCCAGCAGTGCAGCCAGCGGGGAATTTCAAGAGACCCAGTACTTC	CASSAASGEFQETQYF
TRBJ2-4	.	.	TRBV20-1	TGCAGTGCCATGGAGGTTGGGGGGCAGAGAAACATTCAGTACTTC	CSAMEVGGQRNIQYF
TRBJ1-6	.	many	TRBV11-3	TGTGCCAGCAGCGCGAGGGACAAAGCGGCCCTCCACTTT	CASSARDKAALHF
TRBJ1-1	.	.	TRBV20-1	TGCAGTGCTAAGCAGGTGGGCACTGAATCTTTCTTT	CSAKQVGTESFF
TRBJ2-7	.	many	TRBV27	TGTGCCAGCAGTCCTGGACAGCGCGACTACGAGCAGTACTTC	CASSPGQRDYEQYF
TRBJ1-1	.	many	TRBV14	TGTGCCAGCAGCCAGGGAACAGACACTGAAGCTTTCTTT	CASSQGTDTEAFF
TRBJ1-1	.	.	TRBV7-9	TGTGCCAGCAGCTTAGACACCGGTGAAGCTTTCTTT	CASSLDTGEAFF
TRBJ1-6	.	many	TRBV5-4	TGTGCCAGCAGAAATCAGGGAGCTGGTTATAATTCACCCCTCCACTTT	CASRNQGAGYNSPLHF
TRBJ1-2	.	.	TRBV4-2	TGTGCCAGCAGCCCGATGGGGGCCAACTATGGCTACACCTTC	CASSPMGANYGYTF
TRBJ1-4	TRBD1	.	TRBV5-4	TGTGCCAGCAGCGATGGGACAGCTGCAACTAATGAAAAACTGTTTTTT	CASSDGTAATNEKLFF
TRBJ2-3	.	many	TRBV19	TGTGCCAGTAGTACGAGCCCCAGGACGCAGTATTTT	CASSTSPRTQYF
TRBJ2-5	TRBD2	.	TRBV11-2	TGTGCCAGCAGTCCCTGGACTAGCGGGAGCCAGTACCAAGAGACCCAGTACTTC	CASSPWTSGSQYQETQYF
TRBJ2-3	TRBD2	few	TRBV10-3	TGTGCCGTAACTAGCGGGAGTACAGATACTCAGTATTTT	CAVTSGSTDTQYF
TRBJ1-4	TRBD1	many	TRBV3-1	TGTGCCAGCAGCCAGGACTGGACAGGGAGCGAAAAACTGTTTTTT	CASSQDWTGSEKLFF
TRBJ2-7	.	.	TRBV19	TGTGCCAGTAGTACCCCTGAACGGGACGAGCATTACTTC	CASSTPERDEHYF
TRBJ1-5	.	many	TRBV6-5	TGTGCCAGCAGACCGGATTACCCTCTGACAGGCGTACTCAATCAGCCCCAGCATTTT	CASRPDYPLTGVLNQPQHF
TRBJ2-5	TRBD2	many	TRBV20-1	TGCAGTGCAACCCCCTCCGGGACTAGCGGAGAGACCCAGTACTTC	CSATPSGTSGETQYF
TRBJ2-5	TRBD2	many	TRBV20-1	TGCAGTGCTAGGATTTTCGGACTAGCGGGAGGTGCACAAGAGACCCAGTACTTC	CSARIFGLAGGAQETQYF
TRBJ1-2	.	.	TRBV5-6	TGTGCCAGCAGCTTGGCCCTTATAGACTATGGCTACACCTTC	CASSLALIDYGYTF
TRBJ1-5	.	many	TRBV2	TGTGCCAGCAATGGGGACGGCAATCAGCCCCAGCATTTT	CASNGDGNQPQHF
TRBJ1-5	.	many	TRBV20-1	TGCAGTGCTAGCGATGCAGGGTACAATCAGCCCCAGCATTTT	CSASDAGYNQPQHF
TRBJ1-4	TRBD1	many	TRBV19	TGTGCCAGTACATGGGGCGGGACAGATAATGAAAAACTGTTTTTT	CASTWGGTDNEKLFF
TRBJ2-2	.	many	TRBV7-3	TGTGCCAGCAGCTTAATGGGCCACGGGGAGCTGTTTTTT	CASSLMGHGELFF